These 13 T cell receptor beta chains were sequenced from one sample in a study of T cell responses to AZD1222 COVID-19 vaccine. Data came from immunoSEQ multiplex PCR; TCRdb stores just in-frame clones and leaves some out. Of about 140,000 clones listed, 89% are singletons. The sample was peripheral blood, taken on day 0 of AZD1222 vaccination. The receptors shown here come from an adult in good health.

This clone counts as large. The V and J genes are TRBV7-2 and TRBJ2-7; 9 nucleotides align to TRBD1. V trimming: 4 bases; J trimming: 6 bases; junction bases outside the gene matches: 16. The germline V gene has CDR1 SGHTA and CDR2 FQGNSA. The CDR3 is 17 amino acids. The CDR3 sequence: CASSSPGQGIGLFEQYF. The DNA for the CDR3 is TGTGCCAGCAGCTCACCGGGACAGGGTATAGGGCTCTTCGAGCAGTACTTC.

The rearrangement joins TRBV2 to TRBJ1-1; D remains ambiguous. The CDR3 is made up of 12 amino acids. Germline V gene data show CDR1 as SNHLY and CDR2 as FYNNEI. V dropped 10 bases and J dropped 0 bases, with 9 bases sitting between them. CDR3 amino acids: CAIYNMNTEAFF. The CDR3 nucleotides read TGTGCCATTTATAATATGAACACTGAAGCTTTCTTT.

The chain joins TRBV11-2 to TRBJ1-3, with 9 positions matching TRBD1. The CDR3 has 16 amino acids. With 2 bases clipped from V and 1 base from J, the junction kept 3 bases outside the gene matches. The germline V gene has CDR1 SGHAT and CDR2 FQNNGV. The CDR3 loop reads CASSLSGTGSGNTIYF. The CDR3 DNA sequence: TGTGCCAGCAGCTTAAGTGGGACAGGGTCTGGAAACACCATATATTTT.

This clone was detected once. The V gene is TRBV14, the J gene TRBJ1-1; D is unresolved. Per the germline V gene, CDR1 is SGHDN and CDR2 is FVKESK. Trimming stripped 6 bases from V and 0 bases from J, with 8 bases between. The CDR3 runs to 13 residues. This CDR3 reads CASSEHMNTEAFF. In DNA form, the CDR3 reads TGTGCCAGCAGTGAGCACATGAACACTGAAGCTTTCTTT.

V usage is TRBV28 and J usage is TRBJ1-4; D is possibly TRBD1 (5 bases). CDR1 is MDHEN, CDR2 SYDVKM, per germline. This CDR3 is 15 amino acids long. V lost 5 bases to trimming and J lost 3 bases, with 13 bases between them. CDR3 nucleotide sequence: TGTGCCAGCAGTACCCGAGGGGTTTCTAATGAAAAACTGTTTTTT. Translating gives CASSTRGVSNEKLFF.

The V and J genes are TRBV5-1 and TRBJ2-2, with TRBD2 identical over 8 bases. In germline, CDR1 is SGHRS, CDR2 YFSETQ. Trimming at V came to 0 bases and at J to 5 bases, leaving 3 bases not matched to a gene. The CDR3 is 15 residues long. CDR3 region: CASSLASSGTGELFF. The DNA of the CDR3 is TGCGCCAGCAGCTTGGCCTCTAGCGGGACCGGGGAGCTGTTTTTT. Looking up the rest from reference TRBV5-1 and TRBJ2-2 gives the full variable domain: KAGVTQTPRYLIKTRGQQVTLSCSPISGHRSVSWYQQTPGQGLQFLFEYFSETQRNKGNFPGRFSGRQFSNSRSEMNVSTLELGDSALYLCASSLASSGTGELFFGEGSRLTVL.

V usage is TRBV18 and J usage is TRBJ2-3; 12 bases match TRBD2. CDR3 size: 16 residues. From germline, CDR1 is KGHSH and CDR2 LQKENI. V was pared by 3 bases and J by 3 bases, with 4 bases of the junction left unmatched. Here the CDR3 reads CASSPLAGGATDTQYF. CDR3 bases: TGTGCCAGCTCACCCCTAGCGGGGGGGGCAACAGATACGCAGTATTTT.

CDR3 residues: CASSTAGGSNEKLFF. CDR3 bases: TGTGCCAGCAGTACCGCAGGGGGCTCTAATGAAAAACTGTTTTTT. The J gene is TRBJ1-4, the V gene TRBV28; 8 nucleotides line up with TRBD1. CDR3 length: 15 amino acids. Unmatched junction bases numbered 5, after V lost 5 bases and J lost 3 bases. The germline V gene has CDR1 MDHEN and CDR2 SYDVKM.

V usage is TRBV10-2 and J usage is TRBJ2-1; D gene ambiguous. This CDR3 is 12 amino acids long. The V gene's germline CDR1 is WSHSY and CDR2 SAAADI. V dropped 6 bases and J dropped 5 bases, with 8 bases sitting between them. This CDR3 is CASRTGNNEQFF. CDR3 sequence (DNA): TGCGCCAGCAGGACTGGCAACAATGAGCAGTTCTTC.

This chain uses TRBV5-1 with TRBJ2-3, with a tentative D call TRBD1 (6 bases). V lost 4 bases and J 1 base, leaving 16 bases between the germline ends. In germline, CDR1 is SGHRS, CDR2 YFSETQ. The CDR3 consists of 16 residues. CDR3 sequence reads: CASSPNRDPRTDTQYF. In DNA, the CDR3 is TGCGCCAGCAGCCCCAACAGGGACCCACGCACAGATACGCAGTATTTT.

This chain joins TRBV5-1 and TRBJ2-1; 7 bases agree with TRBD2. V lost 3 bases, J lost 2 bases, and 2 bases stayed unmatched. From germline, CDR1 is SGHRS and CDR2 YFSETQ. This CDR3 has 14 residues. The CDR3 loop reads CASSSGGTYNEQFF. Here the CDR3 DNA reads TGCGCCAGCAGCTCGGGGGGAACCTACAATGAGCAGTTCTTC.

J is TRBJ1-2 and V is TRBV5-6, with TRBD1 as a possible D gene (6 bases). The V end was cut by 0 bases, the J end by 9 bases, with 12 bases between. The CDR3 consists of 13 residues. Per the germline V gene, CDR1 is SGHDT and CDR2 is YYEEEE. CDR3 sequence reads: CASSLGDINRYTF. For the CDR3, the DNA is TGTGCCAGCAGCTTGGGGGACATTAACCGCTACACCTTC.

The chain carries TRBV28 and TRBJ1-2, with TRBD1 as a possible D gene (5 bases). The CDR3 is made up of 14 amino acids. Germline CDR1 reads MDHEN; CDR2 reads SYDVKM. V was pared by 2 bases and J by 6 bases, with 13 bases between. CDR3 loop: CASSLGQGLDGYTF. CDR3 nucleotides: TGTGCCAGCAGTTTAGGGCAGGGCCTTGATGGCTACACCTTC.